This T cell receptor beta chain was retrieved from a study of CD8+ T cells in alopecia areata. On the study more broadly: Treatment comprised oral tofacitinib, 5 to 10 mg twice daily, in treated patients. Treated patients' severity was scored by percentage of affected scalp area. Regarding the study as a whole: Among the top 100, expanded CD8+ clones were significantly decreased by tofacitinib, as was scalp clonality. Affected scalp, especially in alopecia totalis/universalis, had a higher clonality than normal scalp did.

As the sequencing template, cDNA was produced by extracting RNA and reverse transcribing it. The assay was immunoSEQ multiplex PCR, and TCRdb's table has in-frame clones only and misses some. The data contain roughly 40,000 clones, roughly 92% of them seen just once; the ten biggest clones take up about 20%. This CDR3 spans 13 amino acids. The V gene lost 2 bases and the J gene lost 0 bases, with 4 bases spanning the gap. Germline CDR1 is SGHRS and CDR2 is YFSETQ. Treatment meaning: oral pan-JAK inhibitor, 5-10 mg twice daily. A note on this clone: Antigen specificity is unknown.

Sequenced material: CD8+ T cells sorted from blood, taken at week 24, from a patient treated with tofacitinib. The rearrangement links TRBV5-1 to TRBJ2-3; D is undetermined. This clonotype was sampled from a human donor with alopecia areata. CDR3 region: CASSLPSTDTQYF. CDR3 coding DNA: TGCGCCAGCAGCTTACCTAGCACAGATACGCAGTATTTT.